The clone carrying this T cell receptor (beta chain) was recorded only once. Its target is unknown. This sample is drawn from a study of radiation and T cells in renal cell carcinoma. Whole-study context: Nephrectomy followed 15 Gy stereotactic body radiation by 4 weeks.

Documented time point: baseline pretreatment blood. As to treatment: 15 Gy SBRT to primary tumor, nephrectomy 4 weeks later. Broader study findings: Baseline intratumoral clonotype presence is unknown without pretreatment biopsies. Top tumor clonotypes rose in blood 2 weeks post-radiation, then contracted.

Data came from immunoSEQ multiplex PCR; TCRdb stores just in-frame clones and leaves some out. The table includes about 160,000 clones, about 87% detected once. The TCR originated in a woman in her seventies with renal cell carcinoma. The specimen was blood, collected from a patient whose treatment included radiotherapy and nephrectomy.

The CDR3 loop is CASSSAKNIQYF. In nucleotides, the CDR3 is TGTGCCAGCAGTTCGGCCAAAAACATTCAGTACTTC. The V and J genes are TRBV6-6 and TRBJ2-4, with D hard to call. Germline V CDR1 and CDR2: MNHNY, SVGAGI (reference sequence). The CDR3 has 12 residues. Trimming took 4 bases from V and 1 from J, leaving 2 bases between them.